The 8 T cell receptor beta chains listed next were all sequenced from one sample in a study of PD-1 blockade in classical Hodgkin lymphoma (TCRdb year 2020). The sample's time point label, in plain terms: cycle 2 day 1 (C2D1) of nivolumab. Every trial patient had relapsed after autologous stem cell transplantation, and cohorts A, B and C differed in prior brentuximab vedotin exposure. The library was obtained by the immunoSEQ multiplex PCR assay. What TCRdb holds here is the immuneACCESS table cut down to in-frame rearrangements. Part of the clones is not present; checked against another copy, under half of the missing clones reflect an unresolved V gene, and the others are unexplained. The sample profile shows about 14,000 clones; around 88% of them were found once. 25% of the sample is held by the ten biggest clonotypes. The specimen was peripheral blood mononuclear cells (PBMCs), collected before the second cycle of nivolumab. The receptors come from a human donor with classical Hodgkin lymphoma.

V usage is TRBV28 and J usage is TRBJ1-1; no clear D gene. V lost 1 base and J lost 1, with 7 bases in between. Germline values: CDR1 MDHEN, CDR2 SYDVKM. The CDR3 extends over 14 amino acids. CDR3 sequence reads: CASSLSQENTEAFF. The CDR3 coding sequence is TGTGCCAGCAGTTTATCTCAGGAGAACACTGAAGCTTTCTTT.

The chain recombines TRBV5-1 with TRBJ2-5; D might be TRBD1 or TRBD2, each matching 6 bases. From germline, CDR1 is SGHRS and CDR2 YFSETQ. CDR3 length equals 14 residues. Trimming took 3 bases from V and 5 from J, leaving 14 bases between them. CDR3 in amino acids: CASSYTGRSETQYF. DNA of the CDR3: TGCGCCAGCAGCTACACAGGGAGGTCGGAGACCCAGTACTTC.

This clone has just one count. V gene TRBV18 combines with J gene TRBJ2-7; possible D gene TRBD1, 5 bases. CDR3 length equals 14 residues. The germline V gene has CDR1 KGHSH and CDR2 LQKENI. The germline V and J ends were trimmed by 3 bases and 2 bases, with 11 bases remaining between them. In DNA, the CDR3 is TGTGCCAGCTCACCCCGTACAGGAGCCTACGAGCAGTACTTC. Translation: CASSPRTGAYEQYF. Filled out from reference TRBV18 and TRBJ2-7, the complete variable domain reads NAGVMQNPRHLVRRRGQEARLRCSPMKGHSHVYWYRQLPEEGLKFMVYLQKENIIDESGMPKERFSAEFPKEGPSILRIQQVVRGDSAAYFCASSPRTGAYEQYFGPGTRLTVT.

The count of this clone is one. The chain couples TRBV6-1 to TRBJ2-7; D not certain. Germline loops: CDR1 MNHNS, CDR2 SASEGT. This CDR3 region has 14 residues. V gave up 5 bases and J gave up 2 bases, with 13 bases separating them. Here the CDR3 reads CASSPLREAYEQYF. The CDR3 DNA sequence: TGTGCCAGCAGTCCCCTTAGAGAGGCCTACGAGCAGTACTTC.

The rearrangement links TRBV2 to TRBJ2-2; D is unclear. Trimming removed 5 bases at V and 6 bases at J, with 7 bases between. This CDR3 contains 12 residues. Germline loops: CDR1 SNHLY, CDR2 FYNNEI. The CDR3 nucleotides are TGTGCCAGCAGTTCGCCCCCCGGGGAGCTGTTTTTT. Its translation: CASSSPPGELFF.

This clone showed up just a few times. The chain links TRBV20-1 to TRBJ1-1, with D possibly matching TRBD1 (5 bases). Germline CDR1 is DFQATT and CDR2 is SNEGSKA (reference sequence). The CDR3 length is 10 residues. Trimming left V 6 bases short and J 11 bases short, with 13 bases between. CDR3 region: CSAWDGGAFF. The CDR3 bases are TGCAGTGCCTGGGACGGTGGGGCTTTCTTT.

This chain's CDR3 is CASSYSGDSSYEQYF. The CDR3 DNA reads as TGTGCCAGCAGTTACTCAGGAGACAGCTCCTACGAGCAGTACTTC. This chain joins TRBV6-5 and TRBJ2-7; D perhaps matches TRBD1 (5 bases). The CDR3 runs 15 residues. Trimming cost V 0 bases and J 0 bases, with 9 bases left between them. Germline V gene lookup returns CDR1 MNHEY and CDR2 SVGAGI.

The chain has TRBV6-5 and TRBJ2-3; D is tentatively TRBD1 or TRBD2 (6 bases each). Germline CDR1 is MNHEY and CDR2 is SVGAGI. CDR3 size: 12 residues. Deletions cut 7 bases from V and 8 bases from J, with 13 bases between. The chain's CDR3 is CASKRLGGTQYF. The CDR3 nucleotides are TGTGCCAGCAAAAGACTAGGGGGTACGCAGTATTTT.